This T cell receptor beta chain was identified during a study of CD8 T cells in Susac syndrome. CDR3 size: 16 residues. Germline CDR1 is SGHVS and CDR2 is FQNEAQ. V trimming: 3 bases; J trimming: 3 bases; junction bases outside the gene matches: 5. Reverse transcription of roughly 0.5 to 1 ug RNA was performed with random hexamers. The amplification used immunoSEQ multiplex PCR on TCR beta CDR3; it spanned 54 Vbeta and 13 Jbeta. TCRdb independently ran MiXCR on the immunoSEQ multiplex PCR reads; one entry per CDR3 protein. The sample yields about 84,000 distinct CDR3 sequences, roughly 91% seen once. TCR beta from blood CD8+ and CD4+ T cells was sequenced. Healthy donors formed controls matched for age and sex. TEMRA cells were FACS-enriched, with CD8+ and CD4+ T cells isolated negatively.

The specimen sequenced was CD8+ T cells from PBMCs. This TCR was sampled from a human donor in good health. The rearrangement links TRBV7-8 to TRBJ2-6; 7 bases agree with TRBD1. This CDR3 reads CASSFHRGGGANVLTF. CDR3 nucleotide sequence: TGTGCCAGCAGCTTTCACAGGGGTGGTGGGGCCAACGTCCTGACTTTC.